This T cell receptor (beta chain) was profiled in a study of read filtering for tumor transcriptome and immune sequencing. For the study at large: Whole-transcriptome libraries were prepared after DNase treatment. IR-seq gave about 3.5 to 11 million TCR reads per sample; RNA-seq gave about 80 to 1,300.

Bone marrow was sampled from every patient at the time of active disease. The library was built from 400 ng RNA with molecular barcoded adaptors for alpha/delta and beta/gamma chains. TCRdb reprocessed the reads via MiXCR and lists one record per CDR3 protein. The sample contains around 48,000 distinct CDR3 sequences, 15% to 20% of which appear only once. Study-wide points: The CD138-negative fraction was mixed bone marrow immune cells, not pure T cells.

Trimming took 2 bases from V and 5 from J, leaving 9 bases between them. Per germline, CDR1 KGHDR and CDR2 SFDVKD. The CDR3 runs to 14 residues. This clonotype occurred many times. The antigen is undetermined. The receptor was isolated from a donor at least 40 years old with multiple myeloma. The J gene is TRBJ1-5, the V gene TRBV24-1, with D tentatively TRBD1 (5 bases). Sequenced sample: a population of CD138-negative cells sorted from bone marrow. The CDR3 loop reads CATSDSGGYQPQHF. For the CDR3, the DNA is TGTGCCACCAGTGATTCCGGGGGTTATCAGCCCCAGCATTTT.